These 10 T cell receptor beta chains were sequenced from one sample in a study of OX40 agonist ivuxolimab in advanced cancers. The method behind the library was the immunoSEQ multiplex PCR assay. TCRdb limited this immuneACCESS table to in-frame rearrangements with V and J called. A share of clones is missing; checked studies link under half to unresolved V genes, and the rest is unexplained. The sample table shows about 70,000 clones, and almost 90% are seen once. The biggest ten clones account for over 2% of the sample. The sample here was CD4+ or CD8+ T cells sorted from blood, taken in a trial of the OX40 agonist ivuxolimab. These receptors all stem from an adult with an advanced solid tumor such as melanoma, head and neck, liver or kidney cancer.

V usage is TRBV10-3 and J usage is TRBJ1-1; no clear D gene. The CDR3 consists of 15 residues. From germline, CDR1 is ENHRY and CDR2 SYGVKD. V was cut by 1 base and J by 6 bases, with 15 bases left in between. The CDR3 DNA is TGTGCCATCAGTGAGTATAGCAGCTGGCGCCCTGAAGCTTTCTTT. This sequence encodes CAISEYSSWRPEAFF.

This clone was observed a few times. V usage is TRBV21-1 and J usage is TRBJ2-1; whether TRBD1, the table's D call, matches the DNA was not checked. TRBV21-1 is labeled a pseudogene. This CDR3 is 16 amino acids long. The CDR3: CASSKARTGFSNEQFF. CDR3 in DNA: TGTGCCAGCAGCAAAGCAAGGACAGGGTTTTCCAATGAGCAGTTCTTC.

The V gene is TRBV11-3, the J gene TRBJ2-3; the D gene is possibly TRBD2 (6 bases). The V end was cut by 3 bases, the J end by 1 base, with 8 bases between. The V gene's germline CDR1 is SGHNT and CDR2 YENEEA. This CDR3 region has 14 residues. The CDR3, as DNA: TGTGCCAGCAGCTTGGGACTGGGCACAGATACGCAGTATTTT. Residues: CASSLGLGTDTQYF.

This rearrangement joins TRBV28 to TRBJ1-6, with a weak D call TRBD1 (5 bases). The CDR3 spans 14 residues. Trimming took off 6 bases at V and 7 bases at J, with 13 bases between the two ends. Per germline, CDR1 MDHEN and CDR2 SYDVKM. CDR3 nucleotide sequence: TGTGCCAGCAGGGGGGGAAGGGGAAATTCACCCCTCCACTTT. Its protein product is CASRGGRGNSPLHF. The full variable domain, completed using reference TRBV28 and TRBJ1-6, is DVKVTQSSRYLVKRTGEKVFLECVQDMDHENMFWYRQDPGLGLRLIYFSYDVKMKEKGDIPEGYSVSREKKERFSLILESASTNQTSMYLCASRGGRGNSPLHFGNGTRLTVT.

The chain recombines TRBV5-6 with TRBJ2-5; no reliable D call. Matching the DNA end better, TRBJ2-7 makes the J call doubtful. Germline lookup yields CDR1 SGHDT and CDR2 YYEEEE. The CDR3 length is 12 residues. The CDR3 DNA reads TGTGCCAGCAGCTTTAGATTCTACGAGCAGTACTTC. As protein: CASSFRFYEQYF.

J is TRBJ2-1 and V is TRBV18; D might be TRBD1 or TRBD2, each matching 5 bases. Trimming removed 3 bases from V and 5 bases from J, with 8 bases in between. The germline gives CDR1 KGHSH, CDR2 LQKENI. This CDR3 contains 13 residues. The CDR3: CASSPGPHNEQFF. CDR3 DNA sequence: TGTGCCAGCTCACCGGGACCGCACAATGAGCAGTTCTTC.

This chain uses TRBV29-1 with TRBJ1-4; 7 bases line up with TRBD1. The CDR3 runs 11 residues. Trimming removed 7 bases from V and 7 bases from J; junction bases left unmatched: 3. Looked up from germline, CDR1 is SQVTM and CDR2 is ANQGSEA. The CDR3 nucleotides are TGCAGCGGAGGGGACAGTGAAAAACTGTTTTTT. Translating gives CSGGDSEKLFF.

The chain joins TRBV5-1 to TRBJ1-6, with D possibly matching TRBD1 (6 bases). V dropped 4 bases and J dropped 10 bases, with 15 bases sitting between them. This CDR3 has 14 amino acids. Looked up from germline, CDR1 is SGHRS and CDR2 is YFSETQ. The chain's CDR3 is CASSPVQGNSPLHF. In DNA, the CDR3 is TGCGCCAGCAGCCCGGTACAGGGTAACTCACCCCTCCACTTT.

V is TRBV10-3 and J is TRBJ2-5; no definite D call. The J call is uncertain, as TRBJ2-7 better fits the DNA end. This CDR3 is built from 11 residues. Germline V lookup: CDR1 ENHRY, CDR2 SYGVKD. CDR3 in amino acids: CAISESREQYF. CDR3 DNA: TGTGCCATCAGTGAGTCTCGCGAGCAGTACTTC.

The CDR3 reads CASSLGQGNSEQYF. Written as DNA, the CDR3 is TGCGCCAGCAGCTTGGGACAGGGAAACAGCGAGCAGTACTTC. V gene TRBV5-1 combines with J gene TRBJ2-7; TRBD1 agrees at 7 bases. J lost 6 bases, V lost 0 bases, and 6 bases had no gene match. This CDR3 region has 14 residues. Germline values: CDR1 SGHRS, CDR2 YFSETQ.